Listed here are 19 T cell receptor beta chains from one sample, sequenced in a study of blood T cell repertoires in COVID-19. Clones were sequenced by immunoSEQ multiplex PCR, and TCRdb holds only the in-frame ones, with some missing. The sample carries about 120,000 clones, over 75% recorded once. What was sequenced was peripheral blood. All receptors derive from an elderly woman with acute or convalescent COVID-19.

Of note for this clone: The same CDR3 is also encoded by other DNA sequences in this sample. The chain recombines TRBV6-5 with TRBJ1-5, with D possibly being TRBD1 (5 bases). The germline V gene has CDR1 MNHEY and CDR2 SVGAGI. The CDR3 has 14 residues. Trimming cost V 2 bases and J 0 bases, with 5 bases left between them. The CDR3 region has the DNA TGTGCCAGCAGTTACAGGGGTAGCAATCAGCCCCAGCATTTT. Translated: CASSYRGSNQPQHF.

The chain recombines TRBV5-6 with TRBJ2-3; 14 positions agree with TRBD2. V shed 3 bases and J 5 bases; nucleotides not matched to a gene: 5. The CDR3 runs 16 residues. The germline CDR1 and CDR2 sequences are SGHDT and YYEEEE. CDR3 sequence: CASSYRTSGGLDTQYF. As DNA, the CDR3 is TGTGCCAGCAGCTACCGGACTAGCGGGGGGTTAGATACGCAGTATTTT. The full variable domain, completed using reference TRBV5-6 and TRBJ2-3, is DAGVTQSPTHLIKTRGQQVTLRCSPKSGHDTVSWYQQALGQGPQFIFQYYEEEERQRGNFPDRFSGHQFPNYSSELNVNALLLGDSALYLCASSYRTSGGLDTQYFGPGTRLTVL.

The chain has TRBV3-1 (or the pseudogene TRBV3-2) and TRBJ2-2, with 8 bases aligning to TRBD2. This CDR3 spans 17 amino acids. J lost 6 bases, V lost 0 bases, and 9 bases had no gene match. Germline loops: CDR1 LGHDT, CDR2 YNNKEL (reference sequence). This CDR3 is CASSQDLSGGRSGELFF. In nucleotides, the CDR3 is TGTGCCAGCAGCCAAGATCTGTCGGGGGGGCGATCCGGGGAGCTGTTTTTT.

The chain joins TRBV6-2 or TRBV6-3 to TRBJ1-1; the match to TRBD1 covers 8 bases. Germline CDR1 reads MNHEY; CDR2 reads SVGEGT. CDR3 length: 15 residues. V gave up 3 bases and J gave up 1 base; unmatched junction bases: 4. CDR3 loop: CASSYPGTGNTEAFF. The CDR3 nucleotides read TGTGCCAGCAGTTATCCCGGGACAGGGAACACTGAAGCTTTCTTT.

V is TRBV5-1 and J is TRBJ1-2; D may be TRBD1 (6 bases). CDR3 length: 12 residues. Germline-derived CDR1 and CDR2 are SGHRS and YFSETQ. V was shortened by 4 bases and J by 5 bases, with 9 bases between the two germline ends. The chain's CDR3 is CASSQGHYGYTF. The CDR3 bases are TGCGCCAGCAGCCAGGGACATTATGGCTACACCTTC.

The V and J genes are TRBV21-1 and TRBJ1-1. TRBV21-1 is a documented pseudogene. This CDR3 has 10 residues. CDR3 sequence (DNA): TGTGCCAGCAGCATCCTAAAAGCTTTCTTT. Its protein product is CASSILKAFF.

This clone was observed once. This rearrangement joins TRBV7-6 to TRBJ2-5, with 7 nucleotides matching TRBD1. This CDR3 spans 16 amino acids. The germline V gene has CDR1 SGHVS and CDR2 FNYEAQ. Trimming removed 2 bases from V and 1 base from J; junction bases left unmatched: 7. The chain's CDR3 is CASSLSEDRSQETQYF. The CDR3 nucleotides read TGTGCCAGCAGCTTATCCGAGGACAGGTCCCAAGAGACCCAGTACTTC.

V gene TRBV5-1 combines with J gene TRBJ1-5; D gene uncertain. This CDR3 spans 17 amino acids. In germline, CDR1 is SGHRS, CDR2 YFSETQ. V was clipped by 4 bases and J by 1 base, with 18 bases between them. CDR3 sequence reads: CASSLGVDAGSNQPQHF. The DNA of the CDR3 is TGCGCCAGCAGCCTGGGAGTAGACGCCGGGAGCAATCAGCCCCAGCATTTT.

This chain links TRBV6-6 with TRBJ2-7; D might be TRBD2 (5 bases). This CDR3 contains 14 residues. Per the germline V gene, CDR1 is MNHNY and CDR2 is SVGAGI (reference sequence). Trimming took off 5 bases at V and 3 bases at J, with 14 bases between the two ends. The CDR3 DNA reads TGTGCCAGCAGTCACCGGACGGGAAACTACGAGCAGTACGTC. It yields the protein CASSHRTGNYEQYV.

This chain links TRBV24-1 with TRBJ2-5; possibly TRBD2 for D (5 bases). The ends were cut back, 0 bases at V and 4 bases at J, with 14 bases in the middle. Looked up from germline, CDR1 is KGHDR and CDR2 is SFDVKD. The length of the CDR3 is 16 residues. DNA for the CDR3: TGTGCCACCAGTGATTTGCTTGCTACCGGGGTAGAGACCCAGTACTTC. Its protein product is CATSDLLATGVETQYF.

V gene TRBV7-8 combines with J gene TRBJ2-6; D not resolved. Trimming removed 0 bases from V and 0 bases from J, with 3 bases in between. Germline V lookup: CDR1 SGHVS, CDR2 FQNEAQ. This CDR3 has 15 amino acids. The chain's CDR3 is CASSLALSGANVLTF. In nucleotides, the CDR3 is TGTGCCAGCAGCTTAGCCCTCTCTGGGGCCAACGTCCTGACTTTC.

This clone appeared once. The chain is built from TRBV7-9 and TRBJ1-6; D uncertain. Looked up from germline, CDR1 is SEHNR and CDR2 is FQNEAQ (reference sequence). The CDR3 covers 12 residues. V lost 4 bases to trimming and J lost 11 bases, with 9 bases between them. This CDR3 is CASSSGLAPLHF. In DNA form, the CDR3 reads TGTGCCAGCAGCTCAGGATTGGCACCCCTCCACTTT.

The gene calls are TRBV6-5 and TRBJ1-2, with D uncertain. V was pared by 5 bases and J by 4 bases, with 14 bases between. Germline V CDR1 and CDR2: MNHEY, SVGAGI. CDR3 length: 14 amino acids. The CDR3 here is CASSLHDRSYGYTF. DNA of the CDR3: TGTGCCAGCAGTCTTCACGATCGGAGCTATGGCTACACCTTC.

The V call is TRBV24-1, the J call TRBJ2-1; TRBD2 matches 10 bases. Germline V gives CDR1 KGHDR, CDR2 SFDVKD. The junction had 4 bases not matched to a gene; V was cut back by 3 bases and J by 0 bases. This CDR3 is built from 17 residues. CDR3 region: CATSDASGGSSYNEQFF. The DNA of the CDR3 is TGTGCCACCAGTGATGCTAGCGGGGGAAGCTCCTACAATGAGCAGTTCTTC.

The rearrangement joins TRBV7-2 to TRBJ2-5; TRBD2 might be the D (5 bases). Trimming removed 3 bases at V and 4 bases at J, with 12 bases between. Per the germline V gene, CDR1 is SGHTA and CDR2 is FQGNSA. The CDR3 runs to 14 residues. The CDR3 sequence: CASSFGLSLETQYF. For the CDR3, the DNA is TGTGCCAGCAGCTTCGGACTGAGTTTAGAGACCCAGTACTTC.

This clone was detected only once. The V call is TRBV6-6, the J call TRBJ1-5; D might be TRBD1 (5 bases). Germline CDR1 reads MNHNY; CDR2 reads SVGAGI (reference sequence). The CDR3 runs 15 residues. Trimming removed 7 bases from V and 7 bases from J, with 20 bases in between. The CDR3 nucleotides are TGTGCCAGCACCCTGAGTAGGGGATTCCCCCAGCCCCAGCATTTT. Encoded protein: CASTLSRGFPQPQHF.

This clone is a singleton in its sample. The V call is TRBV5-5, the J call TRBJ1-1; no clear D gene. The germline V gene encodes CDR1 SGHKS and CDR2 YYEKEE (reference sequence). The V and J ends lost 4 bases and 3 bases respectively, with 16 bases between them. This CDR3 spans 15 amino acids. The chain's CDR3 is CASSTNGWVDTEAFF. The CDR3 nucleotides read TGTGCCAGCAGCACAAACGGGTGGGTCGACACTGAAGCTTTCTTT.

The V call is TRBV2, the J call TRBJ1-1, with TRBD1 matching over 9 bases. The germline CDR1 and CDR2 sequences are SNHLY and FYNNEI. The CDR3 runs to 14 residues. J was trimmed by 5 bases and V by 6 bases; bases with no gene match: 7. The CDR3 here is CASSRQGGGTEAFF. CDR3 DNA sequence: TGTGCCAGCAGCCGACAGGGGGGAGGGACTGAAGCTTTCTTT.

The chain couples TRBV9 to TRBJ2-2, with D possibly matching TRBD1 (5 bases). This CDR3 is built from 15 residues. Per germline, CDR1 SGDLS and CDR2 YYNGEE. Trimming pared 4 bases from V and 1 base from J, leaving 11 bases between. The DNA for the CDR3 is TGTGCCAGCAGCAAATCCGACAGGAACACCGGGGAGCTGTTTTTT. Residues: CASSKSDRNTGELFF.